This section outlines one T cell receptor (beta chain) sequence together with its context. These data originate in a study of blood T cell repertoires in COVID-19. Here immunoSEQ multiplex PCR was the method, and the copy in TCRdb shows in-frame clones only, minus some. Of fewer than 200,000 clones listed, roughly nine tenths are singletons. The length of the CDR3 is 15 residues. Trimming removed 4 bases at V and 8 bases at J, with 18 bases between. Germline CDR1 reads SGHRS; CDR2 reads YFSETQ. The rearrangement uses TRBV5-1 and TRBJ1-4, with D hard to call. Input material: peripheral blood. This TCR was sampled from a man aged 55 to 70 with acute or convalescent COVID-19. CDR3 nucleotides: TGCGCCAGCAGCCCCGGGCGAGGAGGAGAAGAAAAACTGTTTTTT. It codes for CASSPGRGGEEKLFF.